A single sample gave rise to the 23 T cell receptor beta chains below, sequenced in a study of OX40 agonist ivuxolimab in advanced cancers. Clones were sequenced by immunoSEQ multiplex PCR, and TCRdb holds only the in-frame ones, with some missing. The sample has tens of thousands of clones, roughly 78% seen once. The sequenced sample was CD4+ or CD8+ T cells sorted from blood, obtained in a trial of the OX40 agonist ivuxolimab. These receptors all come from an adult with an advanced solid tumor such as melanoma, head and neck, liver or kidney cancer.

V is TRBV6-1 and J is TRBJ2-1; 9 bases align to TRBD2. The CDR3 covers 16 residues. Germline values: CDR1 MNHNS, CDR2 SASEGT. The trim removed 2 bases at V and 5 bases at J, leaving 7 bases unmatched. CDR3 coding DNA: TGTGCCAGCAGTGAACGGGTAGCGGGGGTGAACAATGAGCAGTTCTTC. It specifies CASSERVAGVNNEQFF.

This clone came up a few times. This chain links TRBV5-1 with TRBJ1-1, with a tentative D call TRBD1 (6 bases). The CDR3 loop spans 15 amino acids. CDR1 and CDR2 (germline): SGHRS, YFSETQ. Trimming pared 0 bases from V and 5 bases from J, leaving 14 bases between. CDR3 region: CASSLATRGGTEAFF. CDR3 nucleotide sequence: TGCGCCAGCAGCTTGGCCACAAGAGGGGGGACTGAAGCTTTCTTT.

This clone was observed once. This rearrangement joins TRBV2 to TRBJ1-6; D remains ambiguous. Trimming removed 6 bases at V and 0 bases at J, with 9 bases between. The CDR3 loop spans 15 amino acids. Germline CDR1 reads SNHLY; CDR2 reads FYNNEI. CDR3 in DNA: TGTGCCAGCAGAGAACGGAGCTCCTATAATTCACCCCTCCACTTT. This encodes CASRERSSYNSPLHF.

CDR3 protein: CASSLTVGREQYF. CDR3 in DNA: TGTGCCAGCAGCTTAACGGTGGGGCGGGAGCAGTACTTC. The chain joins TRBV11-3 to TRBJ2-7; possible D gene TRBD1, 5 bases. CDR1 and CDR2 (germline): SGHNT, YENEEA. This CDR3 is built from 13 residues. Trimming pared 2 bases from V and 7 bases from J, leaving 12 bases between.

The chain is built from TRBV6-5 and TRBJ2-1; TRBD1 might be the D (6 bases). The CDR3 has 15 residues. Per the germline V gene, CDR1 is MNHEY and CDR2 is SVGAGI. Trimming pared 2 bases from V and 4 bases from J, leaving 12 bases between. The CDR3 DNA sequence: TGTGCCAGCAGTTACCGGGACATCTCATACAATGAGCAGTTCTTC. It yields the protein CASSYRDISYNEQFF.

V usage is TRBV5-6 and J usage is TRBJ1-1; maybe TRBD1 (5 bases). V was trimmed by 3 bases and J by 1 base, leaving 10 bases between them. The V gene's germline CDR1 is SGHDT and CDR2 YYEEEE. The CDR3 totals 14 residues. The CDR3 loop reads CASSWRGGNTEAFF. The CDR3 DNA reads TGTGCCAGCAGCTGGAGGGGAGGGAACACTGAAGCTTTCTTT.

The chain carries TRBV18 and TRBJ1-3; 7 bases map to TRBD1. The CDR3 has 15 amino acids. V lost 8 bases and J lost 0; bases outside the gene matches: 7. Germline lookup yields CDR1 KGHSH and CDR2 LQKENI. The CDR3 DNA reads TGTGCCAGCCGGGACAGCTCTAGCTCTGGAAACACCATATATTTT. This translates into CASRDSSSSGNTIYF.

This sequence joins TRBV6-6 and TRBJ2-7; 8 bases are shared with TRBD1. This CDR3 is 13 amino acids long. J gave up 4 bases and V 6 bases, and 5 bases lay outside the gene matches. Germline CDR1 is MNHNY and CDR2 is SVGAGI (reference sequence). CDR3: CASRAQGEYEQYF. For the CDR3, the DNA is TGTGCCAGCAGGGCACAGGGGGAGTACGAGCAGTACTTC.

This clone was seen a few times. This rearrangement joins TRBV6-5 to TRBJ2-1; 9 nucleotides match TRBD2. After removal of 5 bases from V and 12 bases from J, the junction contained 14 bases not matched to a gene. This CDR3 comprises 15 residues. Germline CDR1 is MNHEY and CDR2 is SVGAGI. The CDR3 spells CASSPPGGGAVAQFF. Here the CDR3 DNA reads TGTGCCAGCAGTCCCCCTGGCGGGGGGGCCGTGGCGCAGTTCTTC.

This chain joins TRBV20-1 and TRBJ2-1; D is unresolved. V shed 6 bases and J shed 4 bases, with 7 bases lying between them. The CDR3 totals 11 residues. The germline gives CDR1 DFQATT, CDR2 SNEGSKA (reference sequence). CDR3 nucleotide sequence: TGCAGTGCGGAGACTTACAATGAGCAGTTCTTC. Amino acids: CSAETYNEQFF.

The chain couples TRBV2 to TRBJ1-1; D gene ambiguous. The CDR3 covers 13 residues. Trimming pared 11 bases from V and 4 bases from J, leaving 17 bases between. The germline V gene has CDR1 SNHLY and CDR2 FYNNEI. CDR3 DNA: TGTGCCGATCAAGATTTTCTGAGCACTGAAGCTTTCTTT. It yields the protein CADQDFLSTEAFF.

The rearrangement joins TRBV29-1 to TRBJ2-3; D may match TRBD1 or TRBD2 (7 bases each). The V end was cut by 3 bases, the J end by 10 bases, with 20 bases between. Germline lookup yields CDR1 SQVTM and CDR2 ANQGSEA. The CDR3 is made up of 14 amino acids. This CDR3 is CSVDAGGAGGAQYF. CDR3 bases: TGCAGCGTTGACGCGGGTGGGGCAGGGGGGGCGCAGTATTTT.

The chain links TRBV7-9 to TRBJ2-1; 12 bases are shared with TRBD2. The CDR3 loop spans 15 amino acids. Germline V gene lookup returns CDR1 SEHNR and CDR2 FQNEAQ (reference sequence). Germline trimming cut 6 bases from V and 4 bases from J; bases unmatched to any gene: 4. CDR3 in amino acids: CASRLAGGGYNEQFF. The CDR3 nucleotides are TGTGCCAGCAGACTAGCGGGAGGAGGTTACAATGAGCAGTTCTTC.

V is TRBV5-1 and J is TRBJ2-7, with 8 bases aligning to TRBD1. The CDR3 consists of 14 residues. The V and J ends lost 1 base and 3 bases, in that order; junction bases with no gene match: 3. Germline V gene data show CDR1 as SGHRS and CDR2 as YFSETQ. The CDR3 nucleotides are TGCGCCAGCAGCTTGAAAACAGGGGGCTACGAGCAGTACTTC. It codes for CASSLKTGGYEQYF.

The chain carries TRBV7-2 and TRBJ2-4, with 9 bases matching TRBD2. Germline V gene lookup returns CDR1 SGHTA and CDR2 FQGNSA. CDR3 length: 17 amino acids. V shed 2 bases, J shed 0 bases, and the junction held 5 bases outside the gene matches. The DNA of the CDR3 is TGTGCCAGCAGCTTAAGGGCTAGCGGGATAGCCAAAAACATTCAGTACTTC. Its protein is CASSLRASGIAKNIQYF.

The chain combines TRBV6-1 with TRBJ2-2; D may be TRBD2 (5 bases). The CDR3 has 12 amino acids. Trimming stripped 5 bases from V and 7 bases from J, with 8 bases between. The germline V gene encodes CDR1 MNHNS and CDR2 SASEGT. Here the CDR3 reads CASSPEGGELFF. The CDR3, as DNA: TGTGCCAGCAGTCCAGAGGGCGGGGAGCTGTTTTTT.

This clone was detected only a few times. This chain links TRBV5-1 with TRBJ2-7, with 8 bases that match TRBD2. The CDR3 loop spans 14 amino acids. From germline, CDR1 is SGHRS and CDR2 YFSETQ. The trim removed 5 bases at V and 0 bases at J, leaving 4 bases unmatched. This chain's CDR3 is CASRLREVSYEQYF. In nucleotides, the CDR3 is TGCGCCAGCAGGCTGCGGGAGGTCTCCTACGAGCAGTACTTC.

At least ten counts were recorded for this clone. The chain employs TRBV5-4 and TRBJ2-7; 9 positions agree with TRBD1. CDR1 SGHNT and CDR2 YYREEE come from the germline V gene (reference sequence). This CDR3 contains 15 residues. Trimming cost V 5 bases and J 3 bases; bases outside gene matches: 9. The CDR3 sequence: CASRPDRGVHYEQYF. CDR3 DNA sequence: TGTGCCAGCAGACCTGACAGGGGGGTCCACTACGAGCAGTACTTC.

This chain joins TRBV5-4 and TRBJ1-1; 9 bases are shared with TRBD1. The ends lost 3 bases at V and 6 bases at J; junction bases unmatched: 6. This CDR3 spans 14 amino acids. CDR1 SGHNT and CDR2 YYREEE come from the germline V gene (reference sequence). The CDR3 DNA follows: TGTGCCAGCAGCTCGACAGGGGGTAGGGCTGAAGCTTTCTTT. Translating gives CASSSTGGRAEAFF.

This clone was counted only a few times. Other nucleotide sequences in the sample specify the same CDR3. The gene calls are TRBV29-1 and TRBJ1-2; a weak D match, TRBD1 (6 bases). The V and J ends lost 4 bases and 4 bases respectively, with 10 bases between them. The CDR3 is made up of 12 amino acids. Germline V gene sequence: CDR1 SQVTM, CDR2 ANQGSEA. The DNA for the CDR3 is TGCAGCGTTGGGGGGCAGGTCTATGGCTACACCTTC. It is translated as CSVGGQVYGYTF.

This chain connects TRBV19 to TRBJ1-5, with D possibly being TRBD1 (5 bases). V lost 5 bases to trimming and J lost 2 bases, with 13 bases between them. Germline CDR1 is LNHDA and CDR2 is SQIVND (reference sequence). This CDR3 has 15 amino acids. CDR3 sequence: CASSSPGRGNQPQHF. The CDR3 nucleotides are TGTGCCAGTAGTTCCCCGGGGCGAGGCAATCAGCCCCAGCATTTT.

The rearrangement links TRBV7-9 to TRBJ2-1, with a tentative D call TRBD2 (5 bases). The CDR3 runs to 15 residues. Trimming pared 3 bases from V and 8 bases from J, leaving 17 bases between. Germline-derived CDR1 and CDR2 are SEHNR and FQNEAQ (reference sequence). The CDR3, as DNA: TGTGCCAGCAGCTTTGCTGGAGAACTAGACGATGAGCAGTTCTTC. This gives the protein CASSFAGELDDEQFF.

J is TRBJ2-1 and V is TRBV27; TRBD2 aligns across 8 bases. Trimming at V came to 2 bases and at J to 9 bases, leaving 3 bases not matched to a gene. Looked up from germline, CDR1 is MNHEY and CDR2 is SMNVEV (reference sequence). The CDR3 loop spans 13 amino acids. CDR3 sequence (DNA): TGTGCCAGCAGTTTAGAAGCGGGGGCTGAGCAGTTCTTC. This translates into CASSLEAGAEQFF.